This paragraph covers one TCR beta chain sequence. Its antigen is currently unknown. TCRdb's copy holds only in-frame clones and misses some; the assay was immunoSEQ multiplex PCR. The table includes some 170,000 clones, about 87% detected once. The data are from a study of cytomegalovirus exposure and HLA in healthy donors. Study results and caveats: Three chains tied to CMV proved CMV antigen-specific in vitro.

The sequenced sample consisted of PBMCs. The receptor was isolated from a woman in her twenties or thirties in good health and CMV-seronegative.

CDR3 sequence: CASSLGSGVGEQFF. DNA for the CDR3: TGTGCCAGCAGCTTGGGGTCAGGGGTTGGTGAGCAGTTCTTC. This chain links TRBV5-4 with TRBJ2-1, with a tentative D call TRBD1 (6 bases). Germline V CDR1 and CDR2: SGHNT, YYREEE (reference sequence). Trimming cost V 0 bases and J 9 bases, with 13 bases left between them. CDR3 length equals 14 residues. Looking up the rest from reference TRBV5-4 and TRBJ2-1 gives the full variable domain: ETGVTQSPTHLIKTRGQQVTLRCSSQSGHNTVSWYQQALGQGPQFIFQYYREEENGRGNFPPRFSGLQFPNYSSELNVNALELDDSALYLCASSLGSGVGEQFFGPGTRLTVL.